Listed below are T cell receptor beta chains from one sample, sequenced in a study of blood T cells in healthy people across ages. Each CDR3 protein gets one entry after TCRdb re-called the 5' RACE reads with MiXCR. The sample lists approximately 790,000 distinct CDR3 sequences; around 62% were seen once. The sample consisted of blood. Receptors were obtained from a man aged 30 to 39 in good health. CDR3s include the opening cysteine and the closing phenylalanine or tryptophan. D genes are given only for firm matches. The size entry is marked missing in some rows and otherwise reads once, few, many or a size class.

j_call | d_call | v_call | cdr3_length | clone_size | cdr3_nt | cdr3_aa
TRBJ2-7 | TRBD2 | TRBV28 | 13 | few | TGTGCCAGCTCAGCGGGGATACTCTACGAGCAGTACTTC | CASSAGILYEQYF
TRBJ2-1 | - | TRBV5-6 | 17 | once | TGTGCCAGCAGCGTAAGAAGGTGGCCTCCGCATAGGGATGAGCAGTTCTTC | CASSVRRWPPHRDEQFF
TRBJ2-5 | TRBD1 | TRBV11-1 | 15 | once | TGTGCCAGCAACCCGACAGGGCTTAGGTCGGAGACCCAGTACTTC | CASNPTGLRSETQYF
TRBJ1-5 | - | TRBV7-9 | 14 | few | TGTGCCAGCAGCTTAGAGGACCGCAATCAGCCCCAGCATTTT | CASSLEDRNQPQHF
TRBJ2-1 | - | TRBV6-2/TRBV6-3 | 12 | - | TGTGCCAGCAGTTACTTGCTGTATGAGCAGTTCTTC | CASSYLLYEQFF
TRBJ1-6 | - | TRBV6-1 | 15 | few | TGTGCCAGCAGTGCCGGGGCACCAGTTTCCTCACCCCTCCACTTT | CASSAGAPVSSPLHF
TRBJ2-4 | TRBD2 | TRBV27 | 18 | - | TGTGCCAGCAGGAGGAGGTCGAGCGGGGGCGGGTCCAAAAACATTCAGTACTTC | CASRRRSSGGGSKNIQYF
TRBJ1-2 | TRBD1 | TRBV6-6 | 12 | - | TGTGCCAGCACTACAGGGGGATATGGCTACACCTTC | CASTTGGYGYTF
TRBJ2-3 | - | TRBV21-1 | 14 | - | TGTGCCAGCAGCAAACGGAGCGGAACCGGAGCGCAGTATTTT | CASSKRSGTGAQYF
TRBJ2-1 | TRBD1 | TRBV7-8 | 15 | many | TGTGCCAGCAGCTTAGGACAGGGGGCCTGGAATGAGCAGTTCTTC | CASSLGQGAWNEQFF
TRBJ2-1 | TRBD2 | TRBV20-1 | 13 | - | TGCAGTGCTTCAGCGGGGGGGCTAAATGAGCAGTTCTTC | CSASAGGLNEQFF
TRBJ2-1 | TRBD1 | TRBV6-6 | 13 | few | TGTGCCAGCACTGTACAGGGGGCTAATGAGCAGTTCTTC | CASTVQGANEQFF
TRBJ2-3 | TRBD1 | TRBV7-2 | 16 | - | TGTGCCAGCAGATCGCGGGACAGGGTGAGCACAGATACGCAGTATTTT | CASRSRDRVSTDTQYF
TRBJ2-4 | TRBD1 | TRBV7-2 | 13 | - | TGTGCCAGCAGTACCGGACAGGAAAACATTCAGTACTTC | CASSTGQENIQYF
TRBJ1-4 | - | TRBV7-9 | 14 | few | TGTGCCAGCAGCTTAAGTGCAACTAATGAAAAACTGTTTTTT | CASSLSATNEKLFF
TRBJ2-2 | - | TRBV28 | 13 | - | TGTGCCAGCAGTTTACCGTGGGCCGGGGAGCTGTTTTTT | CASSLPWAGELFF
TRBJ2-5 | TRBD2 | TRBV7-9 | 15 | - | TGTGCCAGCAGCCCCTTAGCGGGGGCCGGGGAGACCCAGTACTTC | CASSPLAGAGETQYF
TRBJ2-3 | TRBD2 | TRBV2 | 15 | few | TGTGCCAGCATACTGAAAGCGGGGGGTTCAGATACGCAGTATTTT | CASILKAGGSDTQYF
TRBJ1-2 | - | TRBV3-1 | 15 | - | TGTGCCAGCAGCCAAGAGACCGGGAGGACCTATGGCTACACCTTC | CASSQETGRTYGYTF
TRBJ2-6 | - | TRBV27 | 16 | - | TGTGCCAGCAGTTTGCAACCAGGCTCTGGGGCCAACGTCCTGACTTTC | CASSLQPGSGANVLTF
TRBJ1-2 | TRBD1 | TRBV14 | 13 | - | TGTGCCAGCAGTTTCGACAGGGACTATGGCTACACCTTC | CASSFDRDYGYTF
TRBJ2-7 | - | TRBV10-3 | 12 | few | TGTGCCATCAGTGGAAGAGAGGGCGAGCAGTACTTC | CAISGREGEQYF
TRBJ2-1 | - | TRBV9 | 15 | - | TGTGCCAGCAGCCCTCGAATACAGGCCTCAGGGGAGCAGTTCTTC | CASSPRIQASGEQFF
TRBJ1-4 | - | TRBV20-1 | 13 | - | TGCAGTGTTGGGGGTCAGGCTAATGAAAAACTGTTTTTT | CSVGGQANEKLFF
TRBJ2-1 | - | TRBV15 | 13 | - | TGTGCCACCAGCAGAGATAAGGGGAATGAGCAGTTCTTC | CATSRDKGNEQFF
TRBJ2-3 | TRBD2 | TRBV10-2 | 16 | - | TGCGCCAGCAATCCTCCGGGACTAGCGAGCACAGATACGCAGTATTTT | CASNPPGLASTDTQYF
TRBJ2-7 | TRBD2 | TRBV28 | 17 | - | TGTGCCAGCAGTTTGCCCCCAGGAAGCGGGGCAAATTACGAGCAGTACTTC | CASSLPPGSGANYEQYF
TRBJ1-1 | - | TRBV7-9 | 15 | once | TGTGCCAGCAGCCTACAGAGCCTCATGAACACTGAAGCTTTCTTT | CASSLQSLMNTEAFF
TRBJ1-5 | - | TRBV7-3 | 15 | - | TGTGCCAGCAGCCGGTCGGGGGGCAGCAATCAGCCCCAGCATTTT | CASSRSGGSNQPQHF
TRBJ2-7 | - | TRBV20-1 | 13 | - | TGCAGTGCTAGAGATGTGACTGGTAACGAGCAGTACTTC | CSARDVTGNEQYF
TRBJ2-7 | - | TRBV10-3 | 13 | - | TGTGCCATCAGTGAGAACCAGGCCTACGAGCAGTACTTC | CAISENQAYEQYF
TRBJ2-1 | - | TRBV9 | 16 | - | TGTGCCAGCAGCACCGGGCTGGGCATCTCCTACAATGAGCAGTTCTTC | CASSTGLGISYNEQFF
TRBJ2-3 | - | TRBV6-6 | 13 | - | TGTGCCAGCAGCCAAAGCTTCTTGGATACGCAGTATTTT | CASSQSFLDTQYF
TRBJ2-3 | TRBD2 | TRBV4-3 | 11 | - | TGCGCCACCGGGGAGGGATCTACGCAGTATTTT | CATGEGSTQYF
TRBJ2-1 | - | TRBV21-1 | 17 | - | TGTGCCAGCAGCAATCGTCGATGGGACAATTCCCACAATGAGCAGTTCTTC | CASSNRRWDNSHNEQFF
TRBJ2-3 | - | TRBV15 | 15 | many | TGTGCCACCAGCAGAGAAGGGTCTAGCACAGATACGCAGTATTTT | CATSREGSSTDTQYF
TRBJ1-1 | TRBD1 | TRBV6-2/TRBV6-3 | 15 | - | TGTGCCAGCAGCTCCCTTGACAGGGAATGGACTGAAGCTTTCTTT | CASSSLDREWTEAFF
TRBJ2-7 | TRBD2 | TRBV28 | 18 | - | TGTGCCAGCAGTTACGGACCGGGACTAGCGGGGGGGAAGGACGAGCAGTACTTC | CASSYGPGLAGGKDEQYF
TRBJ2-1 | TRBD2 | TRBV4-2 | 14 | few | TGTGCCAGCAGCCAAGAAGCGGGGGGGAATGAGCAGTTCTTC | CASSQEAGGNEQFF
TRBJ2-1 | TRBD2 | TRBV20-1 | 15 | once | TGCAGTGCTAGCCAGACTAGCGGGAGGGATTATGAGCAGTTCTTC | CSASQTSGRDYEQFF
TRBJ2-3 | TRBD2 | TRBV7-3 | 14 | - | TGTGCCAGCAGCTCCGGGGGGGCCGGAGATACGCAGTATTTT | CASSSGGAGDTQYF
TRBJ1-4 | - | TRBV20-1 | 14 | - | TGCAGTGCGGGCAGGGCGCCTTCTAATGAAAAACTGTTTTTT | CSAGRAPSNEKLFF
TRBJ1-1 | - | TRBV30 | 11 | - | TGTGCCTGGAGCGAAGGGGCTGAAGCTTTCTTT | CAWSEGAEAFF
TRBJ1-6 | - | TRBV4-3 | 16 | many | TGCGCCAGCAGCCAGACAGTCTCTATCTATAATTCACCCCTCCACTTT | CASSQTVSIYNSPLHF
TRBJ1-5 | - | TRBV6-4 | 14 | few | TGTGCCAGCAGTGACGCGGATAGCAATCAGCCCCAGCATTTT | CASSDADSNQPQHF
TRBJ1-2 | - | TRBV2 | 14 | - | TGTGCCAGCAGGAGACAGACTAATAACTATGGCTACACCTTC | CASRRQTNNYGYTF
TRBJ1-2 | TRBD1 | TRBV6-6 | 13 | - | TGTGCCAGCGAACAGGGGGAGAACTATGGCTACACCTTC | CASEQGENYGYTF
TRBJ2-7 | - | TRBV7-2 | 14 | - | TGTGCCAGCAGCAACCGGGACAACTCCTACGAGCAGTACTTC | CASSNRDNSYEQYF
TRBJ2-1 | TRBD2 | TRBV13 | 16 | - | TGTGCCTGTCGGACTAGCGGGGGCTTGCCCCCGGTTGAGCAGTTCTTC | CACRTSGGLPPVEQFF
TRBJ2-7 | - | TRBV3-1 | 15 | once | TGTGCCAGCAGCCAAGTGGACGTCGGGGGATACGAGCAGTACTTC | CASSQVDVGGYEQYF
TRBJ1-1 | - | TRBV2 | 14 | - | TGTGCCAGCAGTGTTAGGCCGCTGAACACTGAAGCTTTCTTT | CASSVRPLNTEAFF
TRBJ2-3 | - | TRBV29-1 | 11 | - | TGCAGCGTTTGGGCCACAGATACGCAGTATTTT | CSVWATDTQYF
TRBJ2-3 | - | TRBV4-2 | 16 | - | TGTGCCAGCAGCCAAGATGTAGCGGCGGAGACAGATACGCAGTATTTT | CASSQDVAAETDTQYF